Each of the 5 T cell receptor beta chains below was sequenced from the same sample in a study of blood T cell repertoires in COVID-19. Measured with immunoSEQ multiplex PCR; TCRdb has only the in-frame clones, and not every one. This sample carries 300,000 or so clones, around nine tenths of them seen once, and the ten largest clones take 1%. The sequencing sample was made of peripheral blood. These TCRs come from a man in his forties or fifties with active or convalescent COVID-19.

The V and J genes are TRBV6-5 and TRBJ1-2; a possible D gene is TRBD1 (5 bases). Germline V lookup: CDR1 MNHEY, CDR2 SVGAGI. Trimming shortened V by 5 bases and J by 4 bases, and 14 bases separated the two germline ends. This CDR3 comprises 14 residues. The CDR3 nucleotides read TGTGCCAGCAGTCTCCGCAGGGATAGCTATGGCTACACCTTC. Translating gives CASSLRRDSYGYTF.

The chain combines TRBV6-7 with TRBJ2-7; TRBD1 agrees at 10 bases. TRBV6-7 is an ORF for which the function is uncertain. There are 16 residues in the CDR3. Germline trimming cut 5 bases from V and 2 bases from J; bases unmatched to any gene: 9. In DNA, the CDR3 is TGTGCCAGCAGTGACAGGGGGCGGGAGGCCGCCTACGAGCAGTACTTC. Its translation is CASSDRGREAAYEQYF.

In regard to this clone: The same CDR3 is also encoded by other DNA sequences in this sample. The chain links TRBV7-2 to TRBJ1-2, with TRBD1 matching 9 bases. CDR1 and CDR2 (germline): SGHTA, FQGNSA. CDR3 size: 14 residues. The V segment lost 5 bases and the J segment 3 bases; nucleotides outside the gene matches: 4. Here the CDR3 DNA reads TGTGCCAGCAGCCCACGGACAGGGGACTATGGCTACACCTTC. As protein: CASSPRTGDYGYTF.

This clone was picked up a small number of times. CDR3 sequence: CATSDWDRTGTGELFF. In nucleotides, the CDR3 is TGTGCCACCAGTGATTGGGACAGGACGGGCACCGGGGAGCTGTTTTTT. The chain uses TRBV24-1 and TRBJ2-2, with 8 bases matching TRBD1. The CDR3 runs 16 residues. V was pared by 2 bases and J by 4 bases, with 5 bases of the junction left unmatched. Germline CDR1 is KGHDR and CDR2 is SFDVKD.

This sequence joins TRBV18 and TRBJ2-7; TRBD1 agrees at 8 bases. CDR3 length: 13 residues. CDR1 is KGHSH, CDR2 LQKENI, per germline. The J segment lost 5 bases and the V segment lost 8 bases, leaving 8 bases of the junction unmatched. CDR3 amino acids: CASLGQGKDEQYF. In nucleotides, the CDR3 is TGTGCCAGCCTAGGACAGGGAAAGGACGAGCAGTACTTC. Full variable domain (rest looked up from reference TRBV18 and TRBJ2-7): NAGVMQNPRHLVRRRGQEARLRCSPMKGHSHVYWYRQLPEEGLKFMVYLQKENIIDESGMPKERFSAEFPKEGPSILRIQQVVRGDSAAYFCASLGQGKDEQYFGPGTRLTVT.